Listed below are T cell receptor beta chains from one sample, sequenced in a study of cytomegalovirus exposure and HLA in healthy donors. Data came from immunoSEQ multiplex PCR; TCRdb stores just in-frame clones and leaves some out. The listing records 200,000 to 250,000 clones. The specimen sequenced was PBMCs. These TCRs come from a girl aged 2 to 9 in good health and CMV-seropositive. CDR3s include the opening cysteine and the closing phenylalanine or tryptophan. The D gene is left open where the match is weak.

J | V | D | DNA | CDR3
TRBJ2-3 | TRBV10-1 | TRBD2 | TGCGCCAGCAGTGAGTCTTCTAGCGGGGCATACACAGATACGCAGTATTTT | CASSESSSGAYTDTQYF
TRBJ2-1 | TRBV7-2 | TRBD2 | TGTGCCAGCAGCTTAGCGCCCACTAGCGGGAGATCCAATGAGCAGTTCTTC | CASSLAPTSGRSNEQFF
TRBJ2-1 | TRBV27 | TRBD2 | TGTGCCAGCACTTTATCGGGACTAGCGGGTCGAGTGGACCATGAGCAGTTCTTC | CASTLSGLAGRVDHEQFF
TRBJ2-7 | TRBV18 | NA | TGTGCCAGCTCAGATGACCAGGGCATGGAGCAGTACTTC | CASSDDQGMEQYF
TRBJ2-1 | TRBV19 | TRBD2 | TGTGCCAGTTTACCCCGGACTAGCGGGAGGGCCGATGAGCAGTTCTTC | CASLPRTSGRADEQFF
TRBJ2-7 | TRBV5-1 | TRBD1 | TGCGCCAGCAGCTTATCCGGGACAGGGGGCAACGAGCAGTACTTC | CASSLSGTGGNEQYF
TRBJ1-4 | TRBV7-7 | TRBD1 | TGTGCTAGCAGCTTAGATCTTAGGGACAGGGGGCTTGAAAAACTGTTTTTT | CASSLDLRDRGLEKLFF
TRBJ2-4 | TRBV6-8 | TRBD2 | TGTGCCAGCAGTGCCCTGGGGGGAGGGCCAGGAAACATTCAGTACTTC | CASSALGGGPGNIQYF
TRBJ1-5 | TRBV28 | NA | TGTGCCAGCAGTTTAAGGGGGAGTAGCAATCAGCCCCAGCATTTT | CASSLRGSSNQPQHF
TRBJ2-7 | TRBV27 | TRBD2 | TGTGCCAGCAGTTTAAGGACTAGCGGGAGGGGTTTCTACGAGCAGTACTTC | CASSLRTSGRGFYEQYF
TRBJ2-7 | TRBV9 | NA | TGTGCCAGCAGCGTCCGGACTGGCGCCGAGCAGTACTTC | CASSVRTGAEQYF
TRBJ2-7 | TRBV7-2 | TRBD1 | TGTGCCAGCAGCTTGCCCGACAGGGGAGCCATCGAGCAGTACTTC | CASSLPDRGAIEQYF
TRBJ2-1 | TRBV27 | TRBD2 | TGTGCCAGCAGTCCCGGGACTAGCGGTTACAATGAGCAGTTCTTC | CASSPGTSGYNEQFF